This entry concerns a single TCR beta chain. The protocol was immunoSEQ multiplex PCR, while the TCRdb copy is restricted to in-frame clones and leaves out a portion. Among tens of thousands of clones, roughly 90% were seen once, and the ten largest hold around 0.66%. This sample stems from a study of T cell changes during pregnancy in multiple sclerosis. V lost 10 bases, J lost 0 bases, and 13 bases lay in between. The germline CDR1 and CDR2 sequences are ENHRY and SYGVKD. The CDR3 runs to 14 residues. This sequence was found in a female donor with multiple sclerosis, enrolled in a pregnancy study. This chain joins TRBV10-3 and TRBJ1-3, with D possibly matching TRBD1 (6 bases). The material sequenced was CD4+ T cells from peripheral blood mononuclear cells, taken after pregnancy. In DNA form, the CDR3 reads TGTGCCACCGTAGGGACACCCTCTGGAAACACCATATATTTT. Amino acids: CATVGTPSGNTIYF.